The TCR beta chain under discussion was sequenced for a study of shared clonotypes between healthy human individuals (dated by TCRdb to the early 2020s). Regarding the study in general: A few men and a couple of women, aged 18 to 49 years, made up the cohort. Per donor, three plates each were used for CD4 naive and CD4 memory, two for CD8 naive, and one for CD8 memory. To estimate repertoire size and how much clonotype sharing occurs between individuals, the study deeply sequenced the blood TCR repertoires of about five healthy adults. Different laboratories and diverse techniques were used to prepare libraries and sequence TCR repertoires, to increase sequencing depth and limit assay-specific biases. Each donor's leukapheresis produced roughly between roughly 0.85 and 9.5 billion PBMCs.

With regard to this clone: Which antigen it targets is not known. No quality values exist for individual bases; no much larger clone is one base distant. This same CDR3 is encoded by further DNA sequences in the sample.

For the CD8 naive samples, CD45RO-negative cells were positively selected for CCR7, yielding a CD45RA+CCR7+ population from which TemRA cells were excluded. The donors were healthy, HIV-negative adults with no recently reported acute infections or vaccinations. Only Caucasian adults living in Nashville, Tennessee, USA were represented among the donors. After blood collection by leukapheresis, PBMCs were isolated using Ficoll-Histopaque density gradient centrifugation and then cryopreserved in the vapor phase of liquid nitrogen. Purity and quantity of every magnetically sorted T cell population were checked by analytical flow cytometry. Genomic DNA was isolated from each sorted fraction and quantified by UV absorbance on a Nanodrop 2000c. TCR CDR3 regions were amplified from genomic DNA by multiplex PCR using the deep immunoSEQ assay. Extracted genomic DNA from each cell subset was distributed evenly across all wells of several immunoSEQ 96-well plates, and each plate was treated as a replicate. For sorted subsets, approximately 190 ng of genomic DNA, equivalent to some 30,000 T cell genomes, went into each replicate PCR. The purified libraries were quantified using a Qubit 3.0 fluorometer, sized with a Bioanalyzer 2100, and then quantified again using the KAPA Library Quantification kit. Every immunoSEQ 96-well plate was sequenced on a separate single-read 150-cycle Illumina NextSeq 550 flow cell. The original pipeline was this. Because the immunoSEQ output held only junctional sequences and lacked quality scores, the filtering could not match the filtering applied to full-length reads. Sequences were annotated with PyIR, a Python wrapper for IgBLAST v1.9, using IMGT germline references to assign V/J genes and CDR3. Reads were filtered out if the reads had weak V/J assignments (E-value above 1e-6), no CDR3, stop codons, out-of-frame junctions, or ambiguous translated residues. V3J clonotypes were defined by identical inferred V gene, J gene, and CDR3 amino acid sequence. The percentage overlap between two repertoires was calculated by dividing the number of shared unique clonotypes by the size of the smaller repertoire. Three approaches were used to assess repertoire richness: RTK rarefaction, the Chao1 estimator, and Recon v2.1 estimates of unobserved clonotypes. For all TCRbeta clonotypes obtained by the gDNA method from four donors, generation probabilities were computed with OLGA. In its TCRdb copy, this immuneACCESS table keeps in-frame sequences only and misses some clones. Where compared with another copy, unresolved V genes explain less than half of these, and the others have no known cause. V, J and clone size are those of that table, while D and trimming were read from the DNA. Recorded for this sample are about 700,000 clones; 92% of them occurred a single time. The top ten hold nearly 25% of the sample.

Results and caveats for the whole study, not just this receptor: The small number of donors limited the genetic and exposure-history diversity represented. Compared with non-shared clonotypes, the clonotypes found in all four sorted-subset donors had higher generation probabilities. Rarefaction of sorted-subset datasets indicated incomplete sequencing despite the large sequencing depth. Pairwise subsampling led to the expectation that sequencing depth would affect the degree of clonotype sharing among donors. Across a few donors, approximately 5% of naive CD4, roughly 3.8% of naive CD8, roughly 2.2% of memory CD4, and roughly 0.4% of memory CD8 clonotypes were shared. Sampling was restricted to blood, and TCR repertoires in tissues likely differ from the TCR repertoires found in blood. Naive subsets generally had larger estimated clonotype richness than memory subsets.

The sequenced sample was naive CD8+ T cells sorted from blood. The intended sense of this specimen's cell subset or site label: CD45RA+CCR7+. The TCR was taken from a man under 40 in good health.

The DNA reads as follows: TGCGCCAGCAGCTTAGGACAGGGAACTAGCTCCTACGAGCAGTACTTC. The encoded protein is CASSLGQGTSSYEQYF. The rearrangement joined TRBV5-1 to TRBJ2-7; 8 nucleotides in the junction match TRBD1. The germline V gene gives CDR1 as SGHRS and CDR2 as YFSETQ. Relative to germline, V is missing 2 bases and J is missing 0 bases, with 7 bases of the junction outside any gene match. The CDR3 sequence holds 16 residues, the cysteine and phenylalanine included. Of the read, only the CDR3 DNA is kept; its 48 bases are in frame from base 1.